The 13 T cell receptor beta chains given below trace back to one sample, sequenced in a study of shared clonotypes between healthy human individuals (dated by TCRdb to the early 2020s). For the CD8 naive samples, CD45RO-negative cells were positively selected for CCR7, yielding a CD45RA+CCR7+ population from which TemRA cells were excluded. Libraries were made using the immunoSEQ multiplex PCR assay. Entries here come from immuneACCESS through TCRdb and include only in-frame sequences with V and J called. Some clones fail to appear in such tables; in the studies checked, an unresolved V gene covers under half of the shortfall, and the cause of the remainder is unknown. The sample table holds about 550,000 clones, of which 95% were seen once. The ten biggest clones cover around 0.097% of the sample. The sample consisted of naive CD8+ T cells sorted from blood. Per the publication, the cell subset or site label means: CD45RA+CCR7+. The receptors stem from a woman aged 30 to 39 in good health.

The chain uses TRBV19 and TRBJ2-3; D uncertain. In germline, CDR1 is LNHDA, CDR2 SQIVND (reference sequence). The CDR3 loop spans 15 amino acids. V was clipped by 1 base and J by 2 bases, with 10 bases between them. The CDR3 bases are TGTGCCAGTAGTATAGTTGGGGTTAACACAGATACGCAGTATTTT. The encoded protein is CASSIVGVNTDTQYF. The entire variable domain, with the rest obtained from reference TRBV19 and TRBJ2-3, is as follows: DGGITQSPKYLFRKEGQNVTLSCEQNLNHDAMYWYRQDPGQGLRLIYYSQIVNDFQKGDIAEGYSVSREKKESFPLTVTSAQKNPTAFYLCASSIVGVNTDTQYFGPGTRLTVL.

The rearrangement joins TRBV7-8 to TRBJ2-5; TRBD2 is a possible D gene (5 bases). The V and J ends lost 5 bases and 0 bases respectively, with 22 bases between them. There are 18 residues in the CDR3. Germline loops: CDR1 SGHVS, CDR2 FQNEAQ. CDR3 bases: TGTGCCAGCAGCCAGACCGAAGGGAGTAGCGAAGACCAAGAGACCCAGTACTTC. It translates to CASSQTEGSSEDQETQYF.

This clone has a single count. The rearrangement uses TRBV10-1 and TRBJ2-4; no reliable D call. V gave up 6 bases and J gave up 5 bases, with 11 bases separating them. The germline gives CDR1 WNHNN, CDR2 SYGVQD (reference sequence). This CDR3 contains 13 residues. The CDR3 reads CASSSPLENIQYF. DNA of the CDR3: TGCGCCAGCAGCAGTCCCCTCGAAAACATTCAGTACTTC.

V is TRBV29-1 and J is TRBJ2-7; no firm D call. This CDR3 spans 15 amino acids. Trimming removed 1 base at V and 3 bases at J, with 16 bases between. Germline CDR1 and CDR2: SQVTM and ANQGSEA. The CDR3 protein is CSVEAAENSFYEQYF. The CDR3 region has the DNA TGCAGCGTTGAAGCCGCGGAGAATAGTTTCTACGAGCAGTACTTC.

With regard to this clone: In the same sample, other DNA sequences code for this CDR3. The J gene is TRBJ1-1, the V gene TRBV28, with 8 positions matching TRBD1. V lost 6 bases, J lost 4 bases, and 4 bases stayed unmatched. The CDR3 is 13 amino acids. CDR1 and CDR2 from the germline V gene are MDHEN and SYDVKM. CDR3 residues: CASSWTGLTEAFF. CDR3 bases: TGTGCCAGCAGCTGGACAGGGCTCACTGAAGCTTTCTTT.

The V gene is TRBV28, the J gene TRBJ1-2; no definite D call. Trimming took off 5 bases at V and 1 base at J, with 8 bases between the two ends. The CDR3 length is 13 residues. Germline V gene data show CDR1 as MDHEN and CDR2 as SYDVKM. CDR3 sequence: CASSGRNNYGYTF. The CDR3 DNA follows: TGTGCCAGCAGTGGACGGAATAACTATGGCTACACCTTC.

This chain joins TRBV5-6 and TRBJ2-5; TRBD1 agrees at 7 bases. This CDR3 is 16 amino acids long. CDR1 SGHDT and CDR2 YYEEEE come from the germline V gene. V was clipped by 4 bases and J by 2 bases; unmatched bases: 11. CDR3 residues: CASSLGLTGFQETQYF. DNA for the CDR3: TGTGCCAGCAGCCTTGGGCTGACAGGGTTTCAAGAGACCCAGTACTTC.

A single count supports this clone. The chain has TRBV27 and TRBJ1-1; no clear D. Deletions cut 0 bases from V and 1 base from J, with 6 bases between. Looked up from germline, CDR1 is MNHEY and CDR2 is SMNVEV (reference sequence). The CDR3 is 14 residues long. The CDR3 sequence is CASSLSSANTEAFF. The DNA of the CDR3 is TGTGCCAGCAGTTTATCGTCAGCGAACACTGAAGCTTTCTTT.

This sequence joins TRBV14 and TRBJ2-5, with 8 bases fitting TRBD1. The germline gives CDR1 SGHDN, CDR2 FVKESK. The CDR3 loop spans 16 amino acids. The V and J ends lost 0 bases and 5 bases, in that order; junction bases with no gene match: 8. The CDR3 loop is CASSQDWAGGAETQYF. CDR3 nucleotides: TGTGCCAGCAGCCAAGATTGGGCAGGGGGCGCGGAGACCCAGTACTTC.

The chain couples TRBV7-9 to TRBJ1-6; 8 positions agree with TRBD1. CDR1 and CDR2 (germline): SEHNR, FQNEAQ (reference sequence). The CDR3 is 15 amino acids. The ends lost 1 base at V and 7 bases at J; junction bases unmatched: 3. The CDR3 sequence is CASSLGTGPNSPLHF. In DNA, the CDR3 is TGTGCCAGCAGCTTAGGGACAGGGCCGAATTCACCCCTCCACTTT.

The chain uses TRBV14 and TRBJ2-3, with TRBD2 identical over 9 bases. V trimming: 4 bases; J trimming: 3 bases; junction bases outside the gene matches: 17. CDR3 length: 19 amino acids. Germline-derived CDR1 and CDR2 are SGHDN and FVKESK. As DNA, the CDR3 is TGTGCCAGCAGCCTTAGCGGACAGATTAGCGGGAGAGGAACAGATACGCAGTATTTT. Protein: CASSLSGQISGRGTDTQYF. Supplemented by reference TRBV14 and TRBJ2-3, the full variable domain reads EAGVTQFPSHSVIEKGQTVTLRCDPISGHDNLYWYRRVMGKEIKFLLHFVKESKQDESGMPNNRFLAERTGGTYSTLKVQPAELEDSGVYFCASSLSGQISGRGTDTQYFGPGTRLTVL.

The chain carries TRBV13 and TRBJ1-1, with a tentative D call TRBD1 (5 bases). CDR1 PRHDT and CDR2 FYEKMQ come from the germline V gene (reference sequence). This CDR3 has 13 residues. V was cut by 2 bases and J by 7 bases, with 11 bases left in between. The CDR3: CASSLLRGDEAFF. The DNA for the CDR3 is TGTGCCAGCAGCTTACTGCGGGGGGATGAAGCTTTCTTT.

This chain uses TRBV28 with TRBJ1-3; possibly TRBD1 for D (5 bases). The CDR3 contains 15 residues. The germline V gene has CDR1 MDHEN and CDR2 SYDVKM. The V gene lost 3 bases and the J gene lost 3 bases, with 12 bases spanning the gap. The DNA of the CDR3 is TGTGCCAGCAGTTTTGGGGGGGTCGGTGGAAACACCATATATTTT. It codes for CASSFGGVGGNTIYF.